The sequence of this T cell receptor beta chain was determined in a study of OX40 agonist ivuxolimab in advanced cancers. Study overall: While on treatment, patients had intravenous ivuxolimab at 0.01 to 10 mg/kg every 2 weeks. A partial response was reached by three patients: one with hepatocellular carcinoma and two with cutaneous melanoma.

Profiling relied on immunoSEQ multiplex PCR, and the TCRdb table lists in-frame clones only, not all of them. The sample lists more than 15,000 clones; roughly 84% were seen once. Concerning this clone: As yet, its antigen is unknown.

Points from the study as a whole: Average numbers of expanded clones were greater in CD8+ T cells than in CD4+.

Germline V gene data show CDR1 as ENHRY and CDR2 as SYGVKD. Deletions cut 5 bases from V and 9 bases from J, with 14 bases between. The CDR3 is made up of 13 amino acids. This sequence joins TRBV10-3 and TRBJ2-1; D gene uncertain. The receptor's source is an adult with an advanced solid tumor such as melanoma, head and neck, liver or kidney cancer. The specimen comprised CD4+ or CD8+ T cells sorted from blood, sampled in a trial of the OX40 agonist ivuxolimab. The CDR3 here is CAISQSLGGEQFF. The DNA for the CDR3 is TGTGCCATCAGTCAATCCCTAGGTGGTGAGCAGTTCTTC.